This TCR beta chain is drawn from a study of T cell responses to AZD1222 COVID-19 vaccine. As regards this clone: Antigen specificity is unknown.

Measured with immunoSEQ multiplex PCR; TCRdb has only the in-frame clones, and not every one. This table holds about 120,000 clones, 80% to 90% found once. V lost 2 bases, J lost 8 bases, and 10 bases stayed unmatched. CDR3 length: 15 amino acids. The V gene's germline CDR1 is SGDLS and CDR2 YYNGEE. Regarding the study as a whole: In a largely white British group with more females than males, clonal diversity was possibly underestimated. Reportedly, close to half of spike-specific TCRs are directed against unmutated variant regions.

Here the sequenced sample was peripheral blood, taken on day 0 of AZD1222 vaccination. The chain couples TRBV9 to TRBJ2-1; 7 positions agree with TRBD2. The sequence derives from an adult in good health. The CDR3 loop is CASSVLAGAKDEQFF. The CDR3 DNA reads TGTGCCAGCAGCGTTCTGGCGGGAGCTAAGGATGAGCAGTTCTTC.